These T cell receptor beta chains were read from a single sample in a study of T cell repertoires in cytomegalovirus infection. TCRdb passed the reads through MiXCR, listing each CDR3 protein once. The repertoire holds roughly 300,000 distinct CDR3 sequences, with roughly 26% as singletons. The sample taken for sequencing was PBMCs. These receptors came from a human donor in good health (CMV status not recorded). Some clones in this sample may be carry-over from other donors' samples. Each CDR3 is given with its conserved first and last residue. The order of the fields is D gene, V gene, clone size, J gene, CDR3 DNA, CDR3 protein. The D gene is left open where the match is weak. Size is stated for part of the rows, as once, few or many counts, or as a class when the clone is expanded.

D: TRBD2
V: TRBV7-4
size: few
J: TRBJ2-1
DNA: TGTGCCAGCAGCTTAGCACCTAGCGGGGGTAAATACAATGAGCAGTTCTTC
CDR3: CASSLAPSGGKYNEQFF

D: TRBD1
V: TRBV27
size: few
J: TRBJ1-2
DNA: TGTGCCAGCAGAGGACAGGCGGTCTATGGCTACACCTTC
CDR3: CASRGQAVYGYTF

D: NA
V: TRBV7-9
size: NA
J: TRBJ1-6
DNA: TGTGCCAGCACGGTGGGGGGGACTGATTCACCCCTCCACTTT
CDR3: CASTVGGTDSPLHF

D: TRBD2
V: TRBV6-2/TRBV6-3
size: NA
J: TRBJ2-4
DNA: TGTGCCAGCAGCCGGACTAGCGGGAGTCGTTTTGACATTCAGTACTTC
CDR3: CASSRTSGSRFDIQYF

D: TRBD1
V: TRBV5-5
size: NA
J: TRBJ2-1
DNA: TGTGCCTCAGCTCGACAGGGGCCCTACAATGAGCAGTTCTTC
CDR3: CASARQGPYNEQFF

D: TRBD1
V: TRBV12-3/TRBV12-4
size: many
J: TRBJ1-1
DNA: TGTGCCAGCAGGGGCCCGGGACAGGGGTGGACTGAAGCTTTCTTT
CDR3: CASRGPGQGWTEAFF

D: NA
V: TRBV12-3/TRBV12-4
size: NA
J: TRBJ1-5
DNA: TGTGCCAGCAGCAAACAGGGAGCGGGCCAGCCCCAGCATTTT
CDR3: CASSKQGAGQPQHF

D: TRBD2
V: TRBV7-2
size: NA
J: TRBJ2-7
DNA: TGTGCCAGCAGCTTTACTAGCGGGAGGACCTACGAGCAGTACTTC
CDR3: CASSFTSGRTYEQYF

D: NA
V: TRBV11-2
size: few
J: TRBJ1-4
DNA: TGTGCCAGCAGCGCGCAGGGACGGACTAATGAAAAACTGTTTTTT
CDR3: CASSAQGRTNEKLFF

D: TRBD1
V: TRBV20-1
size: NA
J: TRBJ1-1
DNA: TGCAGTGCTAGCAAACAGGGGACCCTGCTTGTGGGTGAAGCTTTCTTT
CDR3: CSASKQGTLLVGEAFF

D: NA
V: TRBV11-2
size: few
J: TRBJ1-4
DNA: TGTGCCAGCAGCTTAGTCGCAGCAAATGAAAAACTGTTTTTT
CDR3: CASSLVAANEKLFF

D: NA
V: TRBV7-2
size: many
J: TRBJ1-4
DNA: TGTGCCAGCAGCTTACAGACAACTAATGAAAAACTGTTTTTT
CDR3: CASSLQTTNEKLFF

D: NA
V: TRBV9
size: NA
J: TRBJ1-1
DNA: TGTGCCAGCAGCTCCCGACCGGGGGGACAAGAGAACACTGAAGCTTTCTTT
CDR3: CASSSRPGGQENTEAFF

D: TRBD1
V: TRBV29-1
size: few
J: TRBJ1-4
DNA: TGCAGCGTCAGGGGGGGTGCAACTAATGAAAAACTGTTTTTT
CDR3: CSVRGGATNEKLFF

D: NA
V: TRBV19
size: few
J: TRBJ1-2
DNA: TGTGCCAGTAGTATAGCCATCAGGGAAAACTATGGCTACACCTTC
CDR3: CASSIAIRENYGYTF

D: NA
V: TRBV15
size: once
J: TRBJ1-6
DNA: TGTGCCACCGGGACCTTCTATAATTCACCCCTCCACTTT
CDR3: CATGTFYNSPLHF

D: NA
V: TRBV15
size: NA
J: TRBJ2-5
DNA: TGTGCCACCAGCAGAGCCGGGGAGGTCGAGACCCAGTACTTC
CDR3: CATSRAGEVETQYF

D: TRBD2
V: TRBV19
size: NA
J: TRBJ2-3
DNA: TGTGCCAGTAGTACCTGGGGGACTAGTATGGATACGCAGTATTTT
CDR3: CASSTWGTSMDTQYF

D: NA
V: TRBV28
size: few
J: TRBJ1-4
DNA: TGTGCCAGCAGGACCGGGTCCTTCAATGAAAAACTGTTTTTT
CDR3: CASRTGSFNEKLFF

D: TRBD2
V: TRBV6-1
size: few
J: TRBJ2-7
DNA: TGTGCCAGCATGGTCAGCGGGGGGAACTACGAGCAGTACTTC
CDR3: CASMVSGGNYEQYF

D: TRBD1
V: TRBV6-5
size: NA
J: TRBJ1-1
DNA: TGTGCCAGCAGTCCCTCCGGGACAGTCGCCGTCACTGAAGCTTTCTTT
CDR3: CASSPSGTVAVTEAFF

D: TRBD1
V: TRBV28
size: NA
J: TRBJ2-3
DNA: TGTGCCAGCAGAAGAGACAGGGGTAGTTATTCAGATACGCAGTATTTT
CDR3: CASRRDRGSYSDTQYF

D: NA
V: TRBV10-3
size: NA
J: TRBJ2-3
DNA: TGTGCCATCAAGGTTGGACTCAGCACAGATACGCAGTATTTT
CDR3: CAIKVGLSTDTQYF

D: NA
V: TRBV7-2
size: many
J: TRBJ1-1
DNA: TGTGCCAGCAGCTTAGCCACTGAAGCTTTCTTT
CDR3: CASSLATEAFF